This TCR beta chain was sequenced during a study of cytomegalovirus exposure and HLA in healthy donors. In the PCR, 60 Vbeta and 13 Jbeta primers were used. The repertoire was sequenced with immunoSEQ multiplex PCR; TCRdb's copy has only in-frame clones and lacks some. The sample lists 150,000 or so clones, about 85% occurring once. V trimming: 4 bases; J trimming: 6 bases; junction bases outside the gene matches: 7. Per the germline V gene, CDR1 is SGHRS and CDR2 is YFSETQ. CDR3 length equals 14 residues. The genes are TRBV5-1 and TRBJ2-3; 8 bases fit TRBD2. The specimen sequenced was PBMCs. The receptor was derived from a man between 18 and 29 years old in good health and CMV-seropositive. This CDR3 reads CASSIGLAVDTQYF. The DNA of the CDR3 is TGCGCCAGCAGCATTGGACTAGCCGTGGATACGCAGTATTTT.